The 20 T cell receptor beta chains below come from one sample, sequenced in a study of pediatric ulcerative colitis. Profiled with immunoSEQ multiplex PCR; TCRdb holds only in-frame clones, not every one. The sample carries about 64,000 clones, 85% to 90% recorded once. Sequenced material: blood. The receptors derive from a boy aged 5-17 years with severe ulcerative colitis.

The V gene is TRBV5-5, the J gene TRBJ2-7; 9 nucleotides agree with TRBD1. Per germline, CDR1 SGHKS and CDR2 YYEKEE (reference sequence). Trimming took 2 bases from V and 4 from J; bases not matched to a gene: 4. The CDR3 is made up of 14 amino acids. CDR3 DNA: TGTGCCAGCAGCTTTGACAGGGGGGATTACGAGCAGTACTTC. It yields the protein CASSFDRGDYEQYF.

The CDR3 DNA reads TGCGCCAGCAGTCAATCCCGAACCACTAGCGGGAGAACAGATACGCAGTATTTT. Translating it yields CASSQSRTTSGRTDTQYF. This sequence joins TRBV23-1 and TRBJ2-3, with 11 positions matching TRBD2. TRBV23-1 is identified as an open reading frame with a role that is uncertain. J gave up 3 bases and V 0 bases, and 8 bases lay outside the gene matches. This CDR3 is built from 18 residues.

Of note for this clone: Germline and junction disagree at one end, which may indicate a read error. The rearrangement links TRBV11-3 to TRBJ2-2, with D perhaps matching TRBD1 or TRBD2 (5 bases each). The germline V gene encodes CDR1 SGHNT and CDR2 YENEEA. The CDR3 runs to 15 residues. This chain's CDR3 is CASSSRVGNTGKLFF. In DNA form, the CDR3 reads TGTGCCAGCAGCTCCAGGGTTGGAAACACCGGGAAGCTGTTTTTT. Based on the CDR3 plus reference TRBV11-3 and TRBJ2-2, the full variable domain is EAGVVQSPRYKIIEKKQPVAFWCNPISGHNTLYWYLQNLGQGPELLIRYENEEAVDDSQLPKDRFSAERLKGVDSTLKIQPAELGDSAVYLCASSSRVGNTGKLFFGEGSRLTVL.

This clone has just one count. The chain has TRBV7-3 and TRBJ2-1; 10 nucleotides align to TRBD2. Germline-derived CDR1 and CDR2 are SGHTA and FQGTGA. CDR3 size: 16 residues. The V segment lost 5 bases and the J segment 9 bases; nucleotides outside the gene matches: 13. The CDR3 loop is CASSPSLAGEQGEQFF. Written as DNA, the CDR3 is TGTGCCAGCAGCCCTTCTCTAGCGGGAGAACAGGGTGAGCAGTTCTTC.

This chain uses TRBV7-9 with TRBJ2-7; D is unclear. In germline, CDR1 is SEHNR, CDR2 FQNEAQ (reference sequence). The CDR3 has 15 amino acids. Trimming pared 1 base from V and 0 bases from J, leaving 10 bases between. DNA for the CDR3: TGTGCCAGCAGCTTAGTCGACTTGGGCTCCTACGAGCAGTACTTC. It translates to CASSLVDLGSYEQYF.

This clone was counted once. The rearrangement uses TRBV5-6 and TRBJ2-7, with 11 positions matching TRBD2. The CDR3 has 16 residues. The V segment lost 3 bases and the J segment 4 bases; nucleotides outside the gene matches: 9. Germline CDR1 SGHDT, CDR2 YYEEEE. The CDR3 region has the DNA TGTGCCAGCAGCTCTATAACTAGCGGGGGTCGATACGAGCAGTACTTC. It yields the protein CASSSITSGGRYEQYF.

V is TRBV10-3 and J is TRBJ1-1; TRBD1 aligns across 8 bases. The CDR3 is 14 amino acids. V lost 2 bases, J lost 4 bases, and 3 bases stayed unmatched. Germline loops: CDR1 ENHRY, CDR2 SYGVKD. CDR3 DNA sequence: TGTGCCATCAGTGAGACTACAGGGGGCACTGAAGCTTTCTTT. This encodes CAISETTGGTEAFF.

This chain joins TRBV27 and TRBJ1-2; 10 bases agree with TRBD1. Per germline, CDR1 MNHEY and CDR2 SMNVEV (reference sequence). The CDR3 consists of 14 residues. The ends lost 5 bases at V and 6 bases at J; junction bases unmatched: 6. The DNA for the CDR3 is TGTGCCAGCAGTCCTCTGACAGGGGGCAATGGCTACACCTTC. As protein: CASSPLTGGNGYTF.

The chain uses TRBV6-6 and TRBJ2-7; 7 bases match TRBD1. Unmatched junction bases numbered 6, after V lost 5 bases and J lost 2 bases. The CDR3 sequence is 14 residues long. In germline, CDR1 is MNHNY, CDR2 SVGAGI (reference sequence). The CDR3 DNA follows: TGTGCCAGCAGTCGCAGGACAGGAGCCTACGAGCAGTACTTC. Translated: CASSRRTGAYEQYF.

The genes are TRBV6-5 and TRBJ2-6; TRBD1 aligns across 7 bases. CDR3 length: 16 amino acids. V shed 0 bases and J 3 bases; nucleotides not matched to a gene: 2. Germline V lookup: CDR1 MNHEY, CDR2 SVGAGI. CDR3 nucleotides: TGTGCCAGCAGTTACTCGACAGGGAGTGGGGCCAACGTCCTGACTTTC. Its protein is CASSYSTGSGANVLTF.

The J gene is TRBJ2-2, the V gene TRBV10-2, with a tentative D call TRBD1 (5 bases). The length of the CDR3 is 12 residues. Germline CDR1 WSHSY, CDR2 SAAADI. V lost 10 bases to trimming and J lost 1 base, with 7 bases between them. CDR3 residues: CATGQNTGELFF. The CDR3 nucleotides read TGCGCCACCGGACAGAACACCGGGGAGCTGTTTTTT.

The chain employs TRBV19 and TRBJ2-2; D is ambiguous. CDR1 and CDR2 from the germline V gene are LNHDA and SQIVND (reference sequence). With 3 bases removed from V and 1 base from J, the gap between germline ends came to 12 bases. The CDR3 spans 16 residues. CDR3 DNA: TGTGCCAGTAGTATCTTAGGGAAGGGGAACACCGGGGAGCTGTTTTTT. It codes for CASSILGKGNTGELFF.

There are a few counts of this clone. This chain connects TRBV10-1 to TRBJ1-2, with a weak D call TRBD1 (6 bases). V lost 3 bases and J 2 bases, leaving 7 bases between the germline ends. Germline values: CDR1 WNHNN, CDR2 SYGVQD (reference sequence). The CDR3 covers 13 residues. Written as DNA, the CDR3 is TGCGCCAGCAGTGAAGGACAGAACTATGGCTACACCTTC. Its translation: CASSEGQNYGYTF.

This chain joins TRBV30 and TRBJ2-7, with D unclear. Germline V gives CDR1 GTSNPN, CDR2 SVGIG (reference sequence). V lost 2 bases and J 0 bases, leaving 8 bases between the germline ends. This CDR3 spans 13 amino acids. The CDR3 reads CAWSLADSYEQYF. The CDR3 DNA follows: TGTGCCTGGAGTTTAGCCGACTCCTACGAGCAGTACTTC.

This clone came up a few times. The chain carries TRBV6-6 and TRBJ1-4, with 7 positions matching TRBD1. Germline CDR1 is MNHNY and CDR2 is SVGAGI (reference sequence). This CDR3 comprises 12 residues. The ends lost 10 bases at V and 8 bases at J; junction bases unmatched: 7. CDR3 protein: CATADRIEKLFF. DNA for the CDR3: TGTGCCACCGCGGACAGGATCGAAAAACTGTTTTTT.

CDR3: CASSLRFGTTEAFF. Written as DNA, the CDR3 is TGTGCCAGCAGCTTGAGATTTGGGACAACTGAAGCTTTCTTT. This chain links TRBV7-6 with TRBJ1-1; TRBD1 is a possible D gene (6 bases). With 3 bases removed from V and 5 bases from J, the gap between germline ends came to 13 bases. Germline values: CDR1 SGHVS, CDR2 FNYEAQ. CDR3 size: 14 residues.

This rearrangement joins TRBV2 to TRBJ2-1; the match to TRBD2 covers 11 bases. CDR3 size: 15 residues. V was clipped by 5 bases and J by 6 bases; unmatched bases: 6. The germline V gene has CDR1 SNHLY and CDR2 FYNNEI. The DNA for the CDR3 is TGTGCCAGCAGTCGACTAGCGGGATTCATCAATGAGCAGTTCTTC. Residues: CASSRLAGFINEQFF.

The genes are TRBV25-1 and TRBJ2-1; 11 nucleotides line up with TRBD2. V gave up 9 bases and J gave up 1 base; unmatched junction bases: 5. The CDR3 extends over 15 amino acids. Germline V lookup: CDR1 MGHDK, CDR2 SYGVNS. In nucleotides, the CDR3 is TGTGCCAGTGGGACTAGCGGCCCTTCCTACAATGAGCAGTTCTTC. Translation gives CASGTSGPSYNEQFF.

The V call is TRBV6-5, the J call TRBJ2-1; D uncertain. The CDR3 loop spans 14 amino acids. Germline V gene sequence: CDR1 MNHEY, CDR2 SVGAGI. Trimming left V 6 bases short and J 0 bases short, with 9 bases between. For the CDR3, the DNA is TGTGCCAGCAGACAGCTGAGCTCCTACAATGAGCAGTTCTTC. This encodes CASRQLSSYNEQFF.

This clone was observed a single time. V gene TRBV7-9 combines with J gene TRBJ2-2; no clear D gene. V was shortened by 5 bases and J by 5 bases, with 12 bases between the two germline ends. The CDR3 is 14 amino acids. Germline V gene lookup returns CDR1 SEHNR and CDR2 FQNEAQ (reference sequence). Written as DNA, the CDR3 is TGTGCCAGCAGCCCGGGTACTGGGACCGGGGAGCTGTTTTTT. It codes for CASSPGTGTGELFF.